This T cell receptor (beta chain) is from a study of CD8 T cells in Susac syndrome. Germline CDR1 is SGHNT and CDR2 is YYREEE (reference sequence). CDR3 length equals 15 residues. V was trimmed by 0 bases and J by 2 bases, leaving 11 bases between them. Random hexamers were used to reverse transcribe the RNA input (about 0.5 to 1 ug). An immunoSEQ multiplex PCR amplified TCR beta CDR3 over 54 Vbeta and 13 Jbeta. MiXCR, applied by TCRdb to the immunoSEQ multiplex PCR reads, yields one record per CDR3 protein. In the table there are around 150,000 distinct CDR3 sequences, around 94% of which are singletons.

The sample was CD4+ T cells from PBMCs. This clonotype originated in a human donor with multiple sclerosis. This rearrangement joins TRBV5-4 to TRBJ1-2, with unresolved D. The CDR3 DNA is TGTGCCAGCAGCTTGGATTTTAGACGCAACTATGGCTACACCTTC. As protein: CASSLDFRRNYGYTF.